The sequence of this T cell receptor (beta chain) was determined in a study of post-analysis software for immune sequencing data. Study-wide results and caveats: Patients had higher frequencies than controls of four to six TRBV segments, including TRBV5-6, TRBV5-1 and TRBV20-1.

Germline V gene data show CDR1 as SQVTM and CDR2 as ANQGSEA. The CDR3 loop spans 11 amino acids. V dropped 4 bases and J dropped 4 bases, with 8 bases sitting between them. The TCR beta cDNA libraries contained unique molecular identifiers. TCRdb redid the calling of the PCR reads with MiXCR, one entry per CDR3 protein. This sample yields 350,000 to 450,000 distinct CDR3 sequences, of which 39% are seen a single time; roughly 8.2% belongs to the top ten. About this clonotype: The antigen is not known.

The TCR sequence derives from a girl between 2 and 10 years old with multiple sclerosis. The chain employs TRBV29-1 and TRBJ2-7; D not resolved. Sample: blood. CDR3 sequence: CSVVMSYEQYF. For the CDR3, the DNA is TGCAGCGTTGTCATGAGTTACGAGCAGTACTTC.